This T cell receptor (beta chain) derives from a study of blood T cells in healthy people across ages. Broader study findings: Diversity was estimated from one million T cells, and these estimates were considered underestimates.

Total RNA was extracted at no less than 6 micrograms per sample. A second about 6 to 12 cycle PCR used barcoded and J-beta primers. Researchers report that a template-switch adaptor with 12 random nucleotides tagged each cDNA molecule. TCRdb called the 5' RACE reads again in MiXCR, with one record for every CDR3 protein. The table lists 850,000 to 1,000,000 distinct CDR3 sequences, about 44% of them singletons. As regards this clonotype: Its matching antigen is unknown.

The sequenced sample was blood. This receptor was obtained from a young man in good health.

The CDR3: CASSTQTGVSEQYF. CDR3 in DNA: TGCGCCAGCAGCACTCAGACAGGGGTGAGCGAGCAGTACTTC. V is TRBV5-1 and J is TRBJ2-5; 8 bases match TRBD1. The J call may be incorrect, as the DNA end agrees better with TRBJ2-7. The CDR3 is made up of 14 amino acids. The germline CDR1 and CDR2 sequences are SGHRS and YFSETQ.